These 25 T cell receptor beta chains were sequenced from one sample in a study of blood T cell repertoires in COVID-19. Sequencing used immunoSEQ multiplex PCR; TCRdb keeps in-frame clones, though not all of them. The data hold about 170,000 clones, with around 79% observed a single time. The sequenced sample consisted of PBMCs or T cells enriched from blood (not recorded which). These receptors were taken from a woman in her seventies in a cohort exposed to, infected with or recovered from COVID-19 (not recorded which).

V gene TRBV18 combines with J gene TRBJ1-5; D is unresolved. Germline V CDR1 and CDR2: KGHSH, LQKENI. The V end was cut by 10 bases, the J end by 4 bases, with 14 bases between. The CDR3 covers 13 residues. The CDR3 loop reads CATRVDLNQPQHF. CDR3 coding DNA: TGTGCCACCCGTGTAGATTTGAATCAGCCCCAGCATTTT.

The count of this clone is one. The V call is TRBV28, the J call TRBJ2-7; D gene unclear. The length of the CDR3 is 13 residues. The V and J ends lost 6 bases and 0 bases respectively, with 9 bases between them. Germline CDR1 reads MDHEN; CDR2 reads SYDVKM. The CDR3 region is CASRIGISYEQYF. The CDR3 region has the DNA TGTGCCAGCAGAATTGGCATCTCCTACGAGCAGTACTTC.

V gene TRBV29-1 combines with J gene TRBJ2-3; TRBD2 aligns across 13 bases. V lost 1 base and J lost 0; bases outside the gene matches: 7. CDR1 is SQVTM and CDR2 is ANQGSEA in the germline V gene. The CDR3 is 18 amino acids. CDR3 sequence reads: CSVEGTSGSLVSTDTQYF. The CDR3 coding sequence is TGCAGCGTTGAAGGGACTAGCGGGAGTTTGGTTAGCACAGATACGCAGTATTTT.

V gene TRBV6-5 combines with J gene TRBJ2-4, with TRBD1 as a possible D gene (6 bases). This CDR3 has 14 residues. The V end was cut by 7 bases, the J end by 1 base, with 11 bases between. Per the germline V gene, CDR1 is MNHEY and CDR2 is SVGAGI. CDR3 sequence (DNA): TGTGCCAGCAACCTAGACAGGGCCAAAAACATTCAGTACTTC. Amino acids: CASNLDRAKNIQYF.

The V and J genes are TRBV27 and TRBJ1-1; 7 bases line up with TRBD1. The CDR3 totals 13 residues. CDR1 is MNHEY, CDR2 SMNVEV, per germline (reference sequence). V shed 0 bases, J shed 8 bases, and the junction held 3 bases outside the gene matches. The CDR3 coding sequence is TGTGCCAGCAGTTTATCGGGGACAGCAGAAGCTTTCTTT. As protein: CASSLSGTAEAFF.

For the CDR3, the DNA is TGTGCCAGCAGGGCGGGGCTAAATCAGCCCCAGCATTTT. Its translation: CASRAGLNQPQHF. The V gene is TRBV28, the J gene TRBJ1-5; TRBD1 is a possible D gene (5 bases). V was trimmed by 6 bases and J by 4 bases, leaving 10 bases between them. Germline V lookup: CDR1 MDHEN, CDR2 SYDVKM. This CDR3 contains 13 residues.

Here the CDR3 DNA reads TGTGCCAGTAGTAGGGCGCAGGGCTCTGAAAAACTGTTTTTT. Amino acid sequence: CASSRAQGSEKLFF. The gene calls are TRBV19 and TRBJ1-4; possibly TRBD1 for D (5 bases). This CDR3 has 14 residues. The germline CDR1 and CDR2 sequences are LNHDA and SQIVND (reference sequence). The V end was cut by 4 bases, the J end by 7 bases, with 13 bases between. The complete variable domain, with remaining parts taken from reference TRBV19 and TRBJ1-4, reads DGGITQSPKYLFRKEGQNVTLSCEQNLNHDAMYWYRQDPGQGLRLIYYSQIVNDFQKGDIAEGYSVSREKKESFPLTVTSAQKNPTAFYLCASSRAQGSEKLFFGSGTQLSVL.

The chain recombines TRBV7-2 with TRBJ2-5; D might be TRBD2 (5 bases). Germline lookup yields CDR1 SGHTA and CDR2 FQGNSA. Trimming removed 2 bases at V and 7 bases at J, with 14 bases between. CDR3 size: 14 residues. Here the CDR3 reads CASSLSSGVGTQYF. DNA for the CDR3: TGTGCCAGCAGCTTAAGCAGCGGTGTGGGGACCCAGTACTTC.

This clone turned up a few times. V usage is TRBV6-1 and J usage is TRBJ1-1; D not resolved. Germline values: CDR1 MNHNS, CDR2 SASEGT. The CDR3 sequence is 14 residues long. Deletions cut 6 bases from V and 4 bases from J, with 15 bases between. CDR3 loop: CASSGRRESTEAFF. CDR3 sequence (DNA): TGTGCCAGCAGCGGTCGGAGGGAGAGCACTGAAGCTTTCTTT.

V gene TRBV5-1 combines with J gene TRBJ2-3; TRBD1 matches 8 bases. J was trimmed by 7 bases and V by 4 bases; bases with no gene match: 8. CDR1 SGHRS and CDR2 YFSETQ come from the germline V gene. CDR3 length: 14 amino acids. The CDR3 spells CASSGGTGGNTQYF. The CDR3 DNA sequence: TGCGCCAGCAGCGGGGGGACAGGAGGGAATACGCAGTATTTT.

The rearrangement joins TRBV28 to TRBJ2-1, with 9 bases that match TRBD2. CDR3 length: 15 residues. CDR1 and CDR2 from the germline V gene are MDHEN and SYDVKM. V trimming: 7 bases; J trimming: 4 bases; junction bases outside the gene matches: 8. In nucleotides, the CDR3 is TGTGCCAGCAAAATAGCGGGAGCAAAATACAATGAGCAGTTCTTC. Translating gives CASKIAGAKYNEQFF. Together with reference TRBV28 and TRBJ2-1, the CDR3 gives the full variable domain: DVKVTQSSRYLVKRTGEKVFLECVQDMDHENMFWYRQDPGLGLRLIYFSYDVKMKEKGDIPEGYSVSREKKERFSLILESASTNQTSMYLCASKIAGAKYNEQFFGPGTRLTVL.

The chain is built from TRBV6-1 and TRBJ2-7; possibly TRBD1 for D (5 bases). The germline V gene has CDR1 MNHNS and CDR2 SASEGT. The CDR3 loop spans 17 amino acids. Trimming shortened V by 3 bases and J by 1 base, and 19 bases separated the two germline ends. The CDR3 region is CASSDPAEGAWSYEQYF. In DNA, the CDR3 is TGTGCCAGCAGTGACCCAGCAGAAGGGGCATGGTCCTACGAGCAGTACTTC.

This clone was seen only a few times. As DNA, the CDR3 is TGTGCCAGCAGCCCCCGGCACAGAGATGAAGCTTTCTTT. Its translation: CASSPRHRDEAFF. J is TRBJ1-1 and V is TRBV3-1 (or the pseudogene TRBV3-2); D unresolved. The germline V gene encodes CDR1 LGHDT and CDR2 YNNKEL (reference sequence). The CDR3 has 13 amino acids. V lost 4 bases, J lost 7 bases, and 13 bases lay in between.

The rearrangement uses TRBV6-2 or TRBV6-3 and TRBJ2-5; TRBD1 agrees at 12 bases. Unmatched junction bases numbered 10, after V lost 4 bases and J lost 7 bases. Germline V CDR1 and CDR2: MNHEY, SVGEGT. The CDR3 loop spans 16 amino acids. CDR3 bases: TGTGCCAGCAGTTCATCCGGGACAGGGGGCGGTGGGACCCAGTACTTC. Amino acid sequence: CASSSSGTGGGGTQYF.

The CDR3 reads CASSYVSGNGYNEQFF. Written as DNA, the CDR3 is TGTGCCAGCAGTTACGTTAGCGGGAATGGGTACAATGAGCAGTTCTTC. The rearrangement links TRBV6-5 to TRBJ2-1; 8 bases are shared with TRBD2. Germline V lookup: CDR1 MNHEY, CDR2 SVGAGI. V lost 2 bases and J lost 4; bases outside the gene matches: 7. CDR3 length: 16 residues.

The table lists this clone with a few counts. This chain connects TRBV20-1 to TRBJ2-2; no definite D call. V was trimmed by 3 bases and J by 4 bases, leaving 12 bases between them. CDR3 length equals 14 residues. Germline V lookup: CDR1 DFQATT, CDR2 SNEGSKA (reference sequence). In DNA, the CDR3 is TGCAGTGCTAGTGCGGCGGCGAGCACCGGGGAGCTGTTTTTT. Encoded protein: CSASAAASTGELFF.

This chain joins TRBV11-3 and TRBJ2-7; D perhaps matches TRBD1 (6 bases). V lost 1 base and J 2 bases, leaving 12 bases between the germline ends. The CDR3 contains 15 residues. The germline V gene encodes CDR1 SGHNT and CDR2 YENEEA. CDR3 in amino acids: CASSLADSPTYEQYF. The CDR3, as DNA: TGTGCCAGCAGCTTAGCGGACAGTCCAACCTACGAGCAGTACTTC.

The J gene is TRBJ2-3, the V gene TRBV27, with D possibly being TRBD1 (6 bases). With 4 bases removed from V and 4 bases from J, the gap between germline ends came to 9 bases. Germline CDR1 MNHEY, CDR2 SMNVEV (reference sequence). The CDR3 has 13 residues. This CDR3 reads CASSSTGPDTQYF. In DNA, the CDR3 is TGTGCCAGCAGTTCAACAGGGCCAGATACGCAGTATTTT.

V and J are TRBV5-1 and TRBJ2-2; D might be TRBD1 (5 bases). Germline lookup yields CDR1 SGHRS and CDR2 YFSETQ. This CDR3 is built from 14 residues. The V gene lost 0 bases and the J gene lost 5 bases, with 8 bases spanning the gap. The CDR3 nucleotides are TGCGCCAGCAGCTTGGAAGGGGTTACCGGGGAGCTGTTTTTT. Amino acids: CASSLEGVTGELFF.

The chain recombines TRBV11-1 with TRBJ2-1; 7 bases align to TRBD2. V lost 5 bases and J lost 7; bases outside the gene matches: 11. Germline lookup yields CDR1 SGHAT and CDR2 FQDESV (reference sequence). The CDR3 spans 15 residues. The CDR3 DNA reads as TGTGCCAGCAGCCTCCTAGCGGTCCTAACAAATGAGCAGTTCTTC. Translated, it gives CASSLLAVLTNEQFF. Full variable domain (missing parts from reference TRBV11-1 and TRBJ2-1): EAEVAQSPRYKITEKSQAVAFWCDPISGHATLYWYRQILGQGPELLVQFQDESVVDDSQLPKDRFSAERLKGVDSTLKIQPAELGDSAMYLCASSLLAVLTNEQFFGPGTRLTVL.

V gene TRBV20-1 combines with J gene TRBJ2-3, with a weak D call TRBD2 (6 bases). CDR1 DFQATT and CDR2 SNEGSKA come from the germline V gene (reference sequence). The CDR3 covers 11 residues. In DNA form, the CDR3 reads TGCGGCGGGATGAAGGGAGATACGCAGTATTTT. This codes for CGGMKGDTQYF.

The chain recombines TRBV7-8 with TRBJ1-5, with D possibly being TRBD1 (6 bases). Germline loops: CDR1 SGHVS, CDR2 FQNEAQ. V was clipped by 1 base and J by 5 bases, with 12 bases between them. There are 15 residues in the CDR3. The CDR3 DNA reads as TGTGCCAGCAGCTTAGTTGCGAGGGGGTATCAGCCCCAGCATTTT. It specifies CASSLVARGYQPQHF.

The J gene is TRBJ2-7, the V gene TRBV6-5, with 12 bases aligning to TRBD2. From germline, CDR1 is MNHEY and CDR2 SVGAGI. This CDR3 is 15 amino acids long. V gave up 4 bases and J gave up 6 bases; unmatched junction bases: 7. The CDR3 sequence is CASSLLAGGRGEQYF. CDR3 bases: TGTGCCAGCAGTTTACTAGCGGGAGGACGGGGCGAGCAGTACTTC.

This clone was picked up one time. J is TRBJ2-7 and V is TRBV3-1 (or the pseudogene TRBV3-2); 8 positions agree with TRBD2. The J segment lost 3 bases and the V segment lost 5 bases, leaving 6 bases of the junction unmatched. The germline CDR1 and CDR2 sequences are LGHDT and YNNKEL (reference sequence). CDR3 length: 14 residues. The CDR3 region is CASSSRGGVYEQYF. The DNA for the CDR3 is TGTGCCAGCAGCTCCCGGGGGGGGGTCTACGAGCAGTACTTC.

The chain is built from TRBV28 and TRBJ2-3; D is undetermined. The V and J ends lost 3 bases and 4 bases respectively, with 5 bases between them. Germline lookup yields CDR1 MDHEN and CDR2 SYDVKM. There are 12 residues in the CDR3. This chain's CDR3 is CASSFEPDTQYF. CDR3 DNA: TGTGCCAGCAGTTTTGAGCCAGATACGCAGTATTTT.